This TCR beta chain was captured in a study of OX40 agonist ivuxolimab in advanced cancers. Study-wide findings and caveats: Dosing at 0.1 to 3.0 mg/kg was accompanied by clonal expansion of CD4+ and CD8+ blood T cells by week 6.

Systemic immunosuppression or autoimmune disease history was grounds to exclude patients. Assay used: immunoSEQ multiplex PCR; TCRdb lists only in-frame clones, some missing. The top ten hold roughly 6% of the sample, which has fewer than 70,000 clones, over 65% seen once. CDR3 length: 14 amino acids. V gave up 2 bases and J gave up 7 bases, with 12 bases separating them. From germline, CDR1 is MNHEY and CDR2 SVGAGI. Note on this clone: Antigen unknown.

This receptor was identified in an adult with an advanced solid tumor such as melanoma, head and neck, liver or kidney cancer. The input for sequencing was CD4+ or CD8+ T cells sorted from blood, taken in a trial of the OX40 agonist ivuxolimab. J is TRBJ1-5 and V is TRBV6-5, with D possibly matching TRBD1 (5 bases). The CDR3 DNA follows: TGTGCCAGCAGTTACGACCCAGGGTACCAGCCCCAGCATTTT. Translated: CASSYDPGYQPQHF.